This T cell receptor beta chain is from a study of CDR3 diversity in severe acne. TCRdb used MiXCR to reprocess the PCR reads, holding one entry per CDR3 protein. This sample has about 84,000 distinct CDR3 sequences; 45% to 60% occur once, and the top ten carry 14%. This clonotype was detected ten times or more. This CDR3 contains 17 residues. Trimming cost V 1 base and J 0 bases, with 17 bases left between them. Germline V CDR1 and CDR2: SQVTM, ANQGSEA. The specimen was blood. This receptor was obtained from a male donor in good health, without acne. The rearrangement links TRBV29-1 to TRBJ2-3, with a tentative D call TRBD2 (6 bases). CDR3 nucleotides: TGCAGCGTTGAAGGGACCCAAGTCGGGAGTAGCACAGATACGCAGTATTTT. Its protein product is CSVEGTQVGSSTDTQYF.